What follows is one T cell receptor beta chain and its context. Its target is unknown. This entry belongs to a study of shared clonotypes between healthy human individuals. Regarding the study as a whole: Genetic and exposure-history diversity was limited by the few donors.

Some clones are missing from TCRdb's copy, which holds only in-frame ones; the method was immunoSEQ multiplex PCR. Among roughly 500,000 clones listed, more than 65% were seen once. The junction had 6 bases not matched to a gene; V was cut back by 3 bases and J by 7 bases. Germline V CDR1 and CDR2: SGHVS, FNYEAQ. The CDR3 loop spans 14 amino acids. For genomic DNA, unsorted samples relied on tens of millions of PBMCs. The chain has TRBV7-6 and TRBJ2-7, with 10 bases lining up with TRBD2. Sequencing was performed on PBMCs. The receptor was isolated from a woman aged 40 to 50 in good health. Some clones in this sample may be carry-over from other donors' samples. CDR3 sequence (DNA): TGTGCCAGCAGCTTCCTAGCGGGAGTACGTGAGCAGTACTTC. This gives the protein CASSFLAGVREQYF.